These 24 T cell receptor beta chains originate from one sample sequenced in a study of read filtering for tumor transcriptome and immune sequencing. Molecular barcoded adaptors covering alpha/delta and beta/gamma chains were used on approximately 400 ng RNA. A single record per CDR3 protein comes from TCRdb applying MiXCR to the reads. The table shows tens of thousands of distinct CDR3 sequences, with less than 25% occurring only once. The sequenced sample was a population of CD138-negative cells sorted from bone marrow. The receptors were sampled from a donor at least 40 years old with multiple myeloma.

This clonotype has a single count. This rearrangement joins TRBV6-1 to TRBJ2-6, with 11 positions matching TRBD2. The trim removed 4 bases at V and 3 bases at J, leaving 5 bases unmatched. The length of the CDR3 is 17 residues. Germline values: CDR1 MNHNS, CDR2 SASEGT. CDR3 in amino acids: CASSGGLAGVGANVLTF. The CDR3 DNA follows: TGTGCCAGCAGTGGAGGACTAGCGGGCGTTGGGGCCAACGTCCTGACTTTC.

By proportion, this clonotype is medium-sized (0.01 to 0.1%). The CDR3 DNA sequence: TGCAGCGTTGAGGGACTAGCGGGATGGAATGAGCAGTTCTTC. This translates into CSVEGLAGWNEQFF. The chain is built from TRBV29-1 and TRBJ2-1; 13 bases are a match to TRBD2. Germline CDR1 is SQVTM and CDR2 is ANQGSEA. The ends lost 3 bases at V and 7 bases at J; junction bases unmatched: 3. The CDR3 has 14 residues.

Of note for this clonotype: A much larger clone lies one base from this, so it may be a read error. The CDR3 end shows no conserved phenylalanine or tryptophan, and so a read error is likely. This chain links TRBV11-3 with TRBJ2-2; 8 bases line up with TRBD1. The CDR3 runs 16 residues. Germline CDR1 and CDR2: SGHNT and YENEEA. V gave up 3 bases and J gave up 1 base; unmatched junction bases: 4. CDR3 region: CASSLKTGVNTGELFL. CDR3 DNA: TGTGCCAGCAGCTTGAAGACAGGGGTGAACACCGGGGAGCTGTTTCTT.

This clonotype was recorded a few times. The CDR3 DNA is TGTGCCAGCAGCTTAGTGGGTGGCCGCAGCTCCTACGAGCAGTACTTC. As protein: CASSLVGGRSSYEQYF. The rearrangement joins TRBV7-9 to TRBJ2-7; D gene uncertain. The CDR3 sequence is 16 residues long. V was pared by 1 base and J by 0 bases, with 13 bases between. The germline CDR1 and CDR2 sequences are SEHNR and FQNEAQ (reference sequence). The full variable domain, completed using reference TRBV7-9 and TRBJ2-7, is DTGVSQNPRHKITKRGQNVTFRCDPISEHNRLYWYRQTLGQGPEFLTYFQNEAQLEKSRLLSDRFSAERPKGSFSTLEIQRTEQGDSAMYLCASSLVGGRSSYEQYFGPGTRLTVT.

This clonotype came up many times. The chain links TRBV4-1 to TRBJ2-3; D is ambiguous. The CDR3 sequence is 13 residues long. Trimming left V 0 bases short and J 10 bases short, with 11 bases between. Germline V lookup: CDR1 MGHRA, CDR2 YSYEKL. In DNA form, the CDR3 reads TGCGCCAGCAGCCAAGATACCTCTCTGGCGCAGTATTTT. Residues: CASSQDTSLAQYF.

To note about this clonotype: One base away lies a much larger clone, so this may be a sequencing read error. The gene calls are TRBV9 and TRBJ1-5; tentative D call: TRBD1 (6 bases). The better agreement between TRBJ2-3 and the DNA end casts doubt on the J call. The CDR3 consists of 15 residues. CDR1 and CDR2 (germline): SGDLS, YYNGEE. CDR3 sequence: CATEDRGFLNQPQYF. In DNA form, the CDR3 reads TGTGCCACCGAGGATAGGGGGTTCCTTAATCAGCCCCAGTATTTT.

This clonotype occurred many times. CDR3 nucleotide sequence: TGTGCCAGCAGCCACTTAACGGGGGAGCTGTTTTTT. This sequence encodes CASSHLTGELFF. The chain links TRBV6-6 to TRBJ2-2; D is unclear. The germline V and J ends were trimmed by 6 bases and 8 bases, with 10 bases remaining between them. The CDR3 consists of 12 residues. Germline V gene data show CDR1 as MNHNY and CDR2 as SVGAGI (reference sequence).

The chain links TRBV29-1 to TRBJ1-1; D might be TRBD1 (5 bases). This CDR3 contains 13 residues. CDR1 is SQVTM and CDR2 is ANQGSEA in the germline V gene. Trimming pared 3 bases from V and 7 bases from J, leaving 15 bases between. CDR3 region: CSVEPREIIEAFF. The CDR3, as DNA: TGCAGCGTTGAGCCCAGGGAGATCATTGAAGCTTTCTTT.

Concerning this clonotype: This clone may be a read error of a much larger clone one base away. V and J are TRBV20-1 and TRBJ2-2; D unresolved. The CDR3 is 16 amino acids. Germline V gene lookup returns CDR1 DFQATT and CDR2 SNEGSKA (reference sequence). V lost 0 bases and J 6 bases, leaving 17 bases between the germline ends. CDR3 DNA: TGCAGTGCTAGAGATGGAGTGAAGGGTCGGGCCGGGGAGCTGTTTTTT. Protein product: CSARDGVKGRAGELFF.

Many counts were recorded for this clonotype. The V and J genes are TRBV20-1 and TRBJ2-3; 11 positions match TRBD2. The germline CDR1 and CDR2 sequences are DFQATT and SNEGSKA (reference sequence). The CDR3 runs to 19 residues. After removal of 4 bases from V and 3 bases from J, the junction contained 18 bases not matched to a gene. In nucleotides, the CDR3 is TGCAGTGCTACTTGGGAGACTAGCGGGAACCTTCTTGGGACAGATACGCAGTATTTT. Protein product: CSATWETSGNLLGTDTQYF.

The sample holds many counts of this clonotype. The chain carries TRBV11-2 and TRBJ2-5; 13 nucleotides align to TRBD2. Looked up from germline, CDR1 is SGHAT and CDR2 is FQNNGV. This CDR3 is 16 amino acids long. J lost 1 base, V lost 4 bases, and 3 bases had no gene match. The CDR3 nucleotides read TGTGCCAGCAGCTCCGGGACTAGCGGGGTCCAAGAGACCCAGTACTTC. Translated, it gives CASSSGTSGVQETQYF.

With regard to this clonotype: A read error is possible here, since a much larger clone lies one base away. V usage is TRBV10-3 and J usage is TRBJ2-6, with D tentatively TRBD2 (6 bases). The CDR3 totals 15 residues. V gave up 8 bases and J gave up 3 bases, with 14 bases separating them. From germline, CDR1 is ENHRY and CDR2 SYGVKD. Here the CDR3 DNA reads TGTGCCATCCAAGACGGGGGAGTTGGGGCCAACGTCCTGACTTTC. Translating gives CAIQDGGVGANVLTF.

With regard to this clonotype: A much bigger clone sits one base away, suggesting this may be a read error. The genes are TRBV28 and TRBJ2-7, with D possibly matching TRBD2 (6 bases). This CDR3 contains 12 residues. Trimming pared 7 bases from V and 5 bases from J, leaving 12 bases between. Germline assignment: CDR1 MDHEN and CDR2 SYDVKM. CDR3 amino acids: CASTASGDEQYF. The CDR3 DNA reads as TGTGCCAGCACCGCTTCGGGGGACGAGCAGTACTTC.

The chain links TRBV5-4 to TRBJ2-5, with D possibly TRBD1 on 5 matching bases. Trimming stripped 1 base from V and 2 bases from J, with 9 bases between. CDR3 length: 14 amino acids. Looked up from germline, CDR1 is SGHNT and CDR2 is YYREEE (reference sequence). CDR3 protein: CASSLRTRQETQYF. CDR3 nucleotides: TGTGCCAGCAGCTTGCGGACAAGACAAGAGACCCAGTACTTC.

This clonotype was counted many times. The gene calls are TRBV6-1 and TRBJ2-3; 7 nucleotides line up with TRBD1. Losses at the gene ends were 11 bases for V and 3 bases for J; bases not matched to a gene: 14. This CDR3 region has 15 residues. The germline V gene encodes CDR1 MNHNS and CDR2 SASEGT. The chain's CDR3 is CAATPGTAATDTQYF. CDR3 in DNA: TGTGCCGCCACACCTGGGACAGCTGCTACAGATACGCAGTATTTT.

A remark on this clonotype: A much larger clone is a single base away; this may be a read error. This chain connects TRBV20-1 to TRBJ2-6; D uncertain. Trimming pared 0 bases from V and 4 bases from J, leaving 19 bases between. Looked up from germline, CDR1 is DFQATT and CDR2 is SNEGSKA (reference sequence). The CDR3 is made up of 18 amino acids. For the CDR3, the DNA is TGCAGTGCTAGAGATCATGTCACCTGGGAACGGGGGGCCAACGTCCTGACTTTC. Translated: CSARDHVTWERGANVLTF.

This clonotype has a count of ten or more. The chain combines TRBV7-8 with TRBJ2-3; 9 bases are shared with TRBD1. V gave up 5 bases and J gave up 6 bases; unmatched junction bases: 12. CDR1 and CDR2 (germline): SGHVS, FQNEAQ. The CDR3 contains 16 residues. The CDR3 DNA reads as TGTGCCAGCAGCCCAAGAGGGGGACAGGGAGTGGATACGCAGTATTTT. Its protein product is CASSPRGGQGVDTQYF.

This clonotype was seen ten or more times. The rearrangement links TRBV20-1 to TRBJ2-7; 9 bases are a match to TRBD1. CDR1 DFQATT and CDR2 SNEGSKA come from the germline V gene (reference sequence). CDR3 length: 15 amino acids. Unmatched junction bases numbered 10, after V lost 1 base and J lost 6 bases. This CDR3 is CSARAGRDRVREQYF. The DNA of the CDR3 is TGCAGTGCTAGAGCCGGCCGGGACAGGGTCCGCGAGCAGTACTTC.

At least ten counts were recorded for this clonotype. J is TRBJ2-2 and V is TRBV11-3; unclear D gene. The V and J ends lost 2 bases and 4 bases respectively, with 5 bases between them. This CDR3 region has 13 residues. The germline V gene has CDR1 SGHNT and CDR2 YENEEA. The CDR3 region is CASSLRFTGELFF. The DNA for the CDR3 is TGTGCCAGCAGCTTACGATTCACCGGGGAGCTGTTTTTT.

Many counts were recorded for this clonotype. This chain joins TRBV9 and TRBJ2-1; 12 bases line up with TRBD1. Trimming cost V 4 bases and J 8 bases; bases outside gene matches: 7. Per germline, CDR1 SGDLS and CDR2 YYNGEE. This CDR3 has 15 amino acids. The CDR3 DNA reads TGTGCCAGCAGCCCGACCGGGACAGGGGGCCATGAGCAGTTCTTC. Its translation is CASSPTGTGGHEQFF.

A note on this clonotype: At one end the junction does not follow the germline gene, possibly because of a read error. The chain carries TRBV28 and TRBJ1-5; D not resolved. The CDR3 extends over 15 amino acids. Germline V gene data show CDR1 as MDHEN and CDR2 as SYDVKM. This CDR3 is CASSFEDCSNRPQHF. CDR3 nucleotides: TGTGCCAGCAGTTTCGAGGATTGTAGCAATCGGCCCCAGCATTTT. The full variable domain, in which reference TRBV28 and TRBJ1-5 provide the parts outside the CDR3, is DVKVTQSSRYLVKRTGEKVFLECVQDMDHENMFWYRQDPGLGLRLIYFSYDVKMKEKGDIPEGYSVSREKKERFSLILESASTNQTSMYLCASSFEDCSNRPQHFGDGTRLSIL.

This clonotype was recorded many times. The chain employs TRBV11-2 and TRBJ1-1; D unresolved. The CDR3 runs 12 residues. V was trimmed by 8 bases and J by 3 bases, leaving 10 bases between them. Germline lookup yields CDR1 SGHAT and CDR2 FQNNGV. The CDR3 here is CASGLTYTEAFF. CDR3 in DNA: TGTGCCAGCGGACTGACTTACACTGAAGCTTTCTTT.

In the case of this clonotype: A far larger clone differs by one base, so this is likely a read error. The CDR3 DNA sequence: TGTGCCAGCAGCCAACTCGGTGGAAAACTGTTTTTT. Its translation is CASSQLGGKLFF. The chain combines TRBV4-1 with TRBJ1-4; no reliable D call. The CDR3 is 12 residues long. Per the germline V gene, CDR1 is MGHRA and CDR2 is YSYEKL.

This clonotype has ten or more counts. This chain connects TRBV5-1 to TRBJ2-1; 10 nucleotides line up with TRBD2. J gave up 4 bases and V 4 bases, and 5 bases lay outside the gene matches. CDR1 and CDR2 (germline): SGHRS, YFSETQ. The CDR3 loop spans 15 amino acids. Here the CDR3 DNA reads TGCGCCAGCAGCCCAACTAGCGGGGTATACAATGAGCAGTTCTTC. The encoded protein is CASSPTSGVYNEQFF.